Presented here are 18 T cell receptor beta chains from one specimen sequenced in a study of metastatic and nonmetastatic thyroid tumors. No patient received treatment before thyroid surgery. From the PCR reads, TCRdb re-called clones with MiXCR. The sample has approximately 19,000 clones; roughly a sixth are singletons. Sample: blood. The origin of the receptors is a female donor with papillary thyroid cancer or a benign thyroid nodule (not recorded which). Some clones in this sample may be carry-over from other donors' samples.

This clone has a count of ten or more. CDR3 nucleotide sequence: TGTGCCAGCAGTGAAGCCGAGGTGTACGAGCAGTACTTC. This translates into CASSEAEVYEQYF. The rearrangement uses TRBV6-1 and TRBJ2-7; D unresolved. V was clipped by 0 bases and J by 4 bases, with 7 bases between them. Germline CDR1 is MNHNS and CDR2 is SASEGT. This CDR3 region has 13 residues.

This clone came up many times. This chain joins TRBV18 and TRBJ2-2; no clear D gene. Germline CDR1 and CDR2: KGHSH and LQKENI. The CDR3 is 14 residues long. Trimming removed 6 bases from V and 0 bases from J, with 8 bases in between. The CDR3, as DNA: TGTGCCAGCTCCTATTACTCGAACACCGGGGAGCTGTTTTTT. It translates to CASSYYSNTGELFF.

Many counts were recorded for this clone. The gene calls are TRBV7-9 and TRBJ2-5; D tentatively fits TRBD1 or TRBD2 (6 bases each). CDR1 and CDR2 (germline): SEHNR, FQNEAQ (reference sequence). V lost 1 base and J lost 1, with 10 bases in between. The CDR3 is 15 amino acids. CDR3 bases: TGTGCCAGCAGCTTAGGTCGGGGGCTCCAAGAGACCCAGTACTTC. It codes for CASSLGRGLQETQYF.

This clone has at least ten counts. The V call is TRBV7-3, the J call TRBJ1-1, with a weak D call TRBD1 (6 bases). The CDR3 runs 13 residues. V lost 1 base, J lost 4 bases, and 7 bases lay in between. The germline CDR1 and CDR2 sequences are SGHTA and FQGTGA. CDR3 sequence (DNA): TGTGCCAGCAGCTTAATAGGGGGCACTGAAGCTTTCTTT. Residues: CASSLIGGTEAFF.

This clone is labeled as medium-sized (0.01 to 0.1%). The chain links TRBV5-1 to TRBJ1-4; 7 bases are a match to TRBD1. CDR3 length equals 16 residues. J lost 2 bases, V lost 5 bases, and 9 bases had no gene match. Per the germline V gene, CDR1 is SGHRS and CDR2 is YFSETQ. The CDR3 coding sequence is TGCGCCAGCAGTTCATCCGGGACAGCTACTAATGAAAAACTGTTTTTT. Amino acids: CASSSSGTATNEKLFF.

Points on this clone: A much more abundant neighbour one base away suggests this may be a read error. Other DNA sequences within the sample encode an identical CDR3. This chain joins TRBV11-1 and TRBJ2-7, with D tentatively TRBD2 (6 bases). This CDR3 is built from 16 residues. V was cut by 5 bases and J by 1 base, with 18 bases left in between. The germline CDR1 and CDR2 sequences are SGHAT and FQDESV (reference sequence). The CDR3 sequence: CASSPRSGRASYEQYF. The CDR3 bases are TGTGCCAGCAGCCCGCGTAGCGGTAGGGCTTCCTACGAGCAGTACTTC.

In this sample, this clone turned up many times. The gene calls are TRBV5-4 and TRBJ2-3; 8 bases map to TRBD1. The V and J ends lost 2 bases and 5 bases, in that order; junction bases with no gene match: 4. Germline values: CDR1 SGHNT, CDR2 YYREEE (reference sequence). This CDR3 has 14 amino acids. The DNA for the CDR3 is TGTGCCAGCAGCTTTAGACAGGGGAAAGATACGCAGTATTTT. This translates into CASSFRQGKDTQYF.

This clone was counted at least ten times. The chain employs TRBV28 and TRBJ2-2, with D perhaps assigned TRBD1 or TRBD2 (6 bases each). V dropped 7 bases and J dropped 1 base, with 16 bases sitting between them. The CDR3 is 16 residues long. In germline, CDR1 is MDHEN, CDR2 SYDVKM. The CDR3 loop is CASTVGGMGNTGELFF. CDR3 nucleotides: TGTGCCAGCACCGTAGGGGGGATGGGGAACACCGGGGAGCTGTTTTTT.

This clone was observed at least ten times. The chain couples TRBV6-2 or TRBV6-3 to TRBJ2-3, with 13 positions matching TRBD2. V dropped 9 bases and J dropped 4; count of bases not matched to a gene: 13. The germline gives CDR1 MNHEY, CDR2 SVGEGT. This CDR3 contains 17 residues. CDR3 sequence (DNA): TGTGCCAGTACTGGGGGAGGACTAGCGGGAGTTGCAGATACGCAGTATTTT. Amino acid sequence: CASTGGGLAGVADTQYF.

This clone was picked up many times. CDR3 sequence: CASTETGTVLVEQYF. Here the CDR3 DNA reads TGTGCCAGCACCGAAACTGGGACAGTCCTGGTGGAGCAGTACTTC. The chain uses TRBV28 and TRBJ2-7; 7 positions match TRBD1. Germline CDR1 and CDR2: MDHEN and SYDVKM. J was trimmed by 7 bases and V by 7 bases; bases with no gene match: 16. The CDR3 is made up of 15 amino acids.

The chain is built from TRBV28 and TRBJ1-1, with D unclear. This CDR3 spans 13 amino acids. The germline gives CDR1 MDHEN, CDR2 SYDVKM. Trimming removed 5 bases at V and 0 bases at J, with 7 bases between. The DNA of the CDR3 is TGTGCCAGCAGTGGGTCGGTGAACACTGAAGCTTTCTTT. Translation: CASSGSVNTEAFF.

Points on this clone: Just one base apart from a much larger clone, this may be a read error. The rearrangement uses TRBV29-1 and TRBJ2-1; D gene ambiguous. Germline loops: CDR1 SQVTM, CDR2 ANQGSEA. The CDR3 has 11 residues. The CDR3 DNA follows: TGCAGCGTTGTTTCTAGTAATGAGCGGTTCTTC. Translated, it gives CSVVSSNERFF.

The gene calls are TRBV7-2 and TRBJ2-7, with TRBD1 as a possible D gene (7 bases). Germline V gives CDR1 SGHTA, CDR2 FQGNSA. The CDR3 covers 15 residues. Trimming left V 8 bases short and J 4 bases short, with 21 bases between. CDR3 loop: CASSPVGGGWYEQYF. The CDR3 DNA follows: TGTGCCAGCTCCCCAGTCGGAGGGGGCTGGTACGAGCAGTACTTC.

This clone has just a few counts. The V and J genes are TRBV24-1 and TRBJ2-1, with 7 nucleotides matching TRBD2. The germline CDR1 and CDR2 sequences are KGHDR and SFDVKD. With V trimmed by 6 bases and J by 8 bases, 12 bases remained unmatched. This CDR3 is 15 amino acids long. The chain's CDR3 is CATSSSAGVGYEQFF. The CDR3 DNA is TGTGCCACCAGTTCTAGCGCGGGAGTCGGATATGAGCAGTTCTTC.

The table lists this clone with many counts. The chain combines TRBV12-3 or TRBV12-4 with TRBJ2-1, with 9 bases fitting TRBD1. The CDR3 sequence is 15 residues long. Trimming cost V 7 bases and J 6 bases; bases outside gene matches: 10. CDR3 sequence reads: CASTIGDRAFNEQFF. The CDR3 nucleotides are TGTGCCAGCACTATTGGGGACAGGGCCTTCAATGAGCAGTTCTTC.

This clone was seen many times. The chain links TRBV18 to TRBJ1-2, with 7 bases that match TRBD1. Germline V gene data show CDR1 as KGHSH and CDR2 as LQKENI. This CDR3 is 15 amino acids long. The J segment lost 4 bases and the V segment lost 5 bases, leaving 10 bases of the junction unmatched. The CDR3 DNA follows: TGTGCCAGCTCAAACACTCAGGGGGTTGGCTATGGCTACACCTTC. It is translated as CASSNTQGVGYGYTF.

This clone came up many times. The DNA for the CDR3 is TGTGCCAGCAGTTACTCCGACAGGGCCAATCAGCCCCAGCATTTT. This sequence encodes CASSYSDRANQPQHF. This chain links TRBV6-5 with TRBJ1-5, with TRBD1 matching 7 bases. The CDR3 is 15 amino acids. V lost 0 bases, J lost 3 bases, and 2 bases stayed unmatched. Germline V CDR1 and CDR2: MNHEY, SVGAGI.

This clone was seen at least ten times. V and J are TRBV12-3 or TRBV12-4 and TRBJ2-3; D may be TRBD2 (6 bases). V lost 6 bases to trimming and J lost 2 bases, with 15 bases between them. The CDR3 sequence is 15 residues long. The CDR3: CASSSGLTITDTQYF. The CDR3, as DNA: TGTGCCAGCAGCTCCGGACTAACAATCACAGATACGCAGTATTTT.